This T cell receptor beta chain was recorded in a study of T cell clonotyping in hematopoietic cell transplantation. General study results and limits: Without cell sorting, CD4 versus CD8 contributions remain unresolved.

The table came from immunoSEQ multiplex PCR; TCRdb's copy has only in-frame clones and leaves some out. Found here are roughly 1,200 clones, about 85% of them singletons; the top ten hold around two fifths. This clone was picked up one time. Its antigen is not known. The source is a female patient aged 45-60 years who had an allogeneic stem cell transplant from an unrelated donor, so T cells may come from the graft donor. Some clones in this sample may be carry-over from other donors' samples. The sequenced sample was peripheral blood mononuclear cells, obtained 180 days after allogeneic stem cell transplant.

Here the CDR3 DNA reads TGTGCCACCCGCCTGAACACTGAAGCTTTCTTT. Encoded protein: CATRLNTEAFF. V gene TRBV6-5 combines with J gene TRBJ1-1; D gene ambiguous. V lost 10 bases and J lost 0, with 6 bases in between. Looked up from germline, CDR1 is MNHEY and CDR2 is SVGAGI. The CDR3 has 11 residues.